One and the same sample provided the 21 T cell receptor beta chains below, sequenced in a study of technical replicates of blood from a handful of donors. Sequencing used immunoSEQ multiplex PCR; TCRdb keeps in-frame clones, though not all of them. There are some 85,000 clones in the sample; over 90% occur only once, and around 0.4% lies in the top ten. Specimen: T cells isolated from PBMCs. The receptors were sampled from a human donor in good health.

The chain uses TRBV9 and TRBJ2-7, with 10 bases aligning to TRBD2. Looked up from germline, CDR1 is SGDLS and CDR2 is YYNGEE. The CDR3 extends over 14 amino acids. Losses at the gene ends were 0 bases for V and 3 bases for J; bases not matched to a gene: 0. The chain's CDR3 is CASSVGTSGYEQYF. The CDR3 bases are TGTGCCAGCAGCGTAGGGACTAGCGGCTACGAGCAGTACTTC.

The genes are TRBV9 and TRBJ2-3, with TRBD2 matching over 7 bases. Germline lookup yields CDR1 SGDLS and CDR2 YYNGEE. V dropped 2 bases and J dropped 5; count of bases not matched to a gene: 5. This CDR3 region has 14 residues. This chain's CDR3 is CASSVWAGEDTQYF. CDR3 DNA sequence: TGTGCCAGCAGCGTTTGGGCGGGAGAAGATACGCAGTATTTT.

This clone appeared a single time. In nucleotides, the CDR3 is TGTGCCAGCAGTGAACTACAGGGGTTTTCAGATACGCAGTATTTT. Encoded protein: CASSELQGFSDTQYF. The chain is built from TRBV6-1 and TRBJ2-3; 7 bases fit TRBD1. The CDR3 is 15 residues long. Germline-derived CDR1 and CDR2 are MNHNS and SASEGT. The J segment lost 4 bases and the V segment lost 2 bases, leaving 6 bases of the junction unmatched.

The V gene is TRBV9, the J gene TRBJ2-1, with D tentatively TRBD2 (5 bases). The germline gives CDR1 SGDLS, CDR2 YYNGEE. The CDR3 is made up of 16 amino acids. Trimming pared 0 bases from V and 7 bases from J, leaving 17 bases between. CDR3 residues: CASSVEEGRPWNEQFF. DNA of the CDR3: TGTGCCAGCAGCGTAGAAGAAGGGAGACCTTGGAATGAGCAGTTCTTC.

For the CDR3, the DNA is TGTGCCACCGGACTTACTGGAAACACCATATATTTT. It specifies CATGLTGNTIYF. The V and J genes are TRBV28 and TRBJ1-3; no clear D. The CDR3 totals 12 residues. Trimming removed 10 bases from V and 2 bases from J, with 9 bases in between. Germline CDR1 reads MDHEN; CDR2 reads SYDVKM.

This chain links TRBV6-1 with TRBJ1-3; 8 bases are shared with TRBD1. The V segment lost 4 bases and the J segment 4 bases; nucleotides outside the gene matches: 6. Germline CDR1 and CDR2: MNHNS and SASEGT. The CDR3 contains 15 residues. The CDR3 loop reads CASSVQTGAGNTIYF. Written as DNA, the CDR3 is TGTGCCAGCAGTGTTCAGACAGGGGCAGGAAACACCATATATTTT.

The chain combines TRBV11-3 with TRBJ2-1; no clear D gene. CDR1 and CDR2 from the germline V gene are SGHNT and YENEEA. V gave up 5 bases and J gave up 0 bases, with 11 bases separating them. This CDR3 region has 15 residues. The CDR3 loop is CASSPTPSSYNEQFF. As DNA, the CDR3 is TGTGCCAGCAGCCCTACGCCGAGCTCCTACAATGAGCAGTTCTTC.

The genes are TRBV5-6 and TRBJ2-7; tentatively, D is TRBD1 (6 bases). CDR1 SGHDT and CDR2 YYEEEE come from the germline V gene. The CDR3 is made up of 11 amino acids. The ends were cut back, 3 bases at V and 6 bases at J, with 7 bases in the middle. The CDR3 DNA reads TGTGCCAGCAGCTCGACAGGCGAGCAGTACTTC. This gives the protein CASSSTGEQYF.

CDR3 bases: TGTGCCAGCAGTGAGATCACAGGGGGCGATTCCGGGGCCAACGTCCTGACTTTC. It is translated as CASSEITGGDSGANVLTF. V usage is TRBV25-1 and J usage is TRBJ2-6, with TRBD1 matching 9 bases. This CDR3 has 18 residues. V lost 3 bases, J lost 4 bases, and 10 bases stayed unmatched. Germline V CDR1 and CDR2: MGHDK, SYGVNS.

This clone was found once. The V gene is TRBV4-2, the J gene TRBJ1-4; no clear D gene. V shed 1 base and J shed 7 bases, with 10 bases lying between them. This CDR3 has 14 amino acids. In germline, CDR1 is LGHNA, CDR2 YNFKEQ. The CDR3 DNA reads TGTGCCAGCAGCCAAGGGGTGGAGGGTGAAAAACTGTTTTTT. Translated, it gives CASSQGVEGEKLFF.

The CDR3 loop reads CASSPLGGDQPQHF. CDR3 coding DNA: TGCGCCAGCAGCCCTCTGGGAGGAGATCAGCCCCAGCATTTT. The chain recombines TRBV5-1 with TRBJ1-5; D unclear. The CDR3 runs 14 residues. The germline V and J ends were trimmed by 4 bases and 5 bases, with 13 bases remaining between them. Germline CDR1 reads SGHRS; CDR2 reads YFSETQ.

The chain employs TRBV28 and TRBJ2-5, with D tentatively TRBD2 (5 bases). Germline V gene data show CDR1 as MDHEN and CDR2 as SYDVKM. The CDR3 is made up of 15 amino acids. V lost 2 bases and J 2 bases, leaving 12 bases between the germline ends. The CDR3 DNA reads as TGTGCCAGCAGTTTAGGCGGGTCGAGACAAGAGACCCAGTACTTC. Translated, it gives CASSLGGSRQETQYF.

This rearrangement joins TRBV2 to TRBJ2-5; possible D gene TRBD2, 5 bases. Trimming shortened V by 3 bases and J by 4 bases, and 9 bases separated the two germline ends. This CDR3 has 13 amino acids. Per the germline V gene, CDR1 is SNHLY and CDR2 is FYNNEI. The CDR3 is CASSEGVPETQYF. The CDR3 DNA is TGTGCCAGCAGTGAGGGAGTTCCAGAGACCCAGTACTTC. Full variable domain (missing parts from reference TRBV2 and TRBJ2-5): EPEVTQTPSHQVTQMGQEVILRCVPISNHLYFYWYRQILGQKVEFLVSFYNNEISEKSEIFDDQFSVERPDGSNFTLKIRSTKLEDSAMYFCASSEGVPETQYFGPGTRLLVL.

The rearrangement joins TRBV7-9 to TRBJ2-7, with a tentative D call TRBD1 (6 bases). CDR1 and CDR2 (germline): SEHNR, FQNEAQ (reference sequence). Trimming pared 2 bases from V and 9 bases from J, leaving 14 bases between. This CDR3 has 13 amino acids. The DNA of the CDR3 is TGTGCCAGCAGCTTAACAGGGTCTTGGGGGCAGTACTTC. It is translated as CASSLTGSWGQYF.

The chain combines TRBV19 with TRBJ1-5; D gene uncertain. From germline, CDR1 is LNHDA and CDR2 SQIVND (reference sequence). The V end lost 6 bases, the J end lost 6 bases, and 6 bases lay between the germline ends. The CDR3 spans 11 residues. The CDR3 loop is CASRNGQPQHF. As DNA, the CDR3 is TGTGCCAGTAGGAACGGTCAGCCCCAGCATTTT.

This sequence joins TRBV28 and TRBJ2-7; 7 bases agree with TRBD2. With V trimmed by 6 bases and J by 4 bases, 3 bases remained unmatched. The germline CDR1 and CDR2 sequences are MDHEN and SYDVKM. CDR3 length: 12 residues. The CDR3 nucleotides read TGTGCCAGCAGGGGACTATATTACGAGCAGTACTTC. Protein sequence: CASRGLYYEQYF.

The chain carries TRBV6-6 and TRBJ2-5; 7 positions match TRBD1. The CDR3 extends over 12 amino acids. The V gene end was trimmed by 5 bases and the J gene end by 5 bases; junction bases not matched to a gene: 2. From germline, CDR1 is MNHNY and CDR2 SVGAGI (reference sequence). This CDR3 reads CASSTGVETQYF. DNA of the CDR3: TGTGCCAGCAGTACAGGGGTGGAGACCCAGTACTTC.

The chain combines TRBV13 with TRBJ1-1; tentative D call: TRBD1 (5 bases). The CDR3 runs 15 residues. V gave up 5 bases and J gave up 3 bases, with 16 bases separating them. Germline V gene lookup returns CDR1 PRHDT and CDR2 FYEKMQ (reference sequence). The CDR3: CASSLPWGGYTEAFF. The CDR3 DNA is TGTGCCAGCAGCCTCCCTTGGGGGGGGTACACTGAAGCTTTCTTT. The full variable domain, its missing parts supplied by reference TRBV13 and TRBJ1-1, is AAGVIQSPRHLIKEKRETATLKCYPIPRHDTVYWYQQGPGQDPQFLISFYEKMQSDKGSIPDRFSAQQFSDYHSELNMSSLELGDSALYFCASSLPWGGYTEAFFGQGTRLTVV.

The chain has TRBV28 and TRBJ1-2; 10 positions match TRBD1. Germline V gene lookup returns CDR1 MDHEN and CDR2 SYDVKM. This CDR3 is built from 14 residues. V lost 5 bases to trimming and J lost 5 bases; unmatched junction nucleotides: 5. The CDR3 protein is CASSETGGTYGYTF. The CDR3 bases are TGTGCCAGCAGTGAGACAGGGGGCACATATGGCTACACCTTC.

The gene calls are TRBV7-2 and TRBJ2-7; tentatively, D is TRBD2 (5 bases). The CDR3 consists of 15 residues. CDR1 and CDR2 from the germline V gene are SGHTA and FQGNSA. V was cut by 1 base and J by 3 bases, with 13 bases left in between. This CDR3 reads CASSLGIGLNYEQYF. The CDR3 DNA is TGTGCCAGCAGCTTAGGGATCGGACTGAACTACGAGCAGTACTTC.

This chain connects TRBV29-1 to TRBJ1-1, with D possibly TRBD1 on 6 matching bases. Germline V lookup: CDR1 SQVTM, CDR2 ANQGSEA. V lost 5 bases, J lost 3 bases, and 16 bases lay in between. This CDR3 has 14 residues. The CDR3 spells CSVSWTSGDTEAFF. The CDR3 region has the DNA TGCAGCGTTTCTTGGACCTCAGGGGACACTGAAGCTTTCTTT.